The following is a T cell receptor (beta chain) sequence with its context. Antigen unknown. The study ran its PCR with 60 Vbeta and 13 Jbeta primers. TCRdb keeps only in-frame clones here, not all; method: immunoSEQ multiplex PCR. The repertoire table contains roughly 75,000 clones. These data are taken from a study of cytomegalovirus exposure and HLA in healthy donors. Findings and caveats of the study: A later analysis appeared to link common viral pathogens to several of the most significant clusters. An analysis done earlier found most TCR beta V segments productive about 87% or about 30% of the time.

Germline CDR1 SGHTA, CDR2 FQGNSA. CDR3 size: 13 residues. V dropped 2 bases and J dropped 11; count of bases not matched to a gene: 5. Sample: PBMCs. The source of this sequence is a boy aged 10-17 years in good health and CMV-seronegative. V usage is TRBV7-2 and J usage is TRBJ1-1, with 10 bases that match TRBD1. The CDR3 spells CASSLTGTGDAFF. CDR3 in DNA: TGTGCCAGCAGCTTAACTGGGACAGGGGACGCTTTCTTT.